This TCR beta chain was sequenced in a study of CD8+CD57+ T cells in acquired aplastic anemia. General study points: It was found that about 31 CD8+ CDR3 sequences were shared between patients and controls.

Notes on this clonotype: Its antigen is still unknown. Compared with germline, one end of the junction differs, possibly owing to a read error.

There are 18 residues in the CDR3. All sequencing subjects had displayed CD8+CD57+ cell expansion on flow cytometry. Patients had received no therapy at the time of blood sampling. The template used for profiling TCR beta VDJ and CDR3 was genomic DNA. TCRdb fed the reads into MiXCR, producing one record per CDR3 protein. The repertoire holds roughly 190,000 distinct CDR3 sequences, with around half as singletons. Input material: sorted CD4+, CD8+, or CD8+CD57+ T cells (not recorded which) from PBMCs. The receptor's source is a human donor with aplastic anemia. The V gene is TRBV12-3 or TRBV12-4, the J gene TRBJ1-6; D ambiguous. In DNA form, the CDR3 reads TGCGCCAGCAGTTTAGACCCCTTTCTGAAGGCGGTGAATTCACCCCTCCACTTT. Translation: CASSLDPFLKAVNSPLHF.